The 30 T cell receptor beta chains listed next were all sequenced from one sample in a study of spatial heterogeneity in lung cancer. Whole-study findings and limits: Expanded intratumoral alpha and beta TCR counts tracked tumor mutation counts.

TCRdb reanalysed the 5' RACE reads using MiXCR and keeps one entry per CDR3 protein. The sample contains about 12,000 distinct CDR3 sequences, 4.5% to 5.5% of which appear only once. What these receptors recognize is not known. Sample time point: sample taken at primary tumor resection. Sequencing used lung tumor tissue, obtained at surgery. These receptors all stem from a male donor with early-stage non-small cell lung cancer.

The sample holds many counts of this clonotype. In a library made to pick up alpha chains, this beta chain is a stray read with a size that means little. CDR3 residues: CASSPRDRASAYNEQFF. CDR3 sequence (DNA): TGTGCCAGCAGTCCCCGGGACAGGGCTTCGGCCTACAATGAGCAGTTCTTC. The genes are TRBV6-6 and TRBJ2-1, with 9 bases lining up with TRBD1. The length of the CDR3 is 17 residues. Unmatched junction bases numbered 10, after V lost 5 bases and J lost 2 bases. The germline V gene encodes CDR1 MNHNY and CDR2 SVGAGI (reference sequence).

This clonotype is classed as medium-sized. The library was built for alpha chains, so this beta chain is an off-target read and its size means little. The genes are TRBV20-1 and TRBJ1-1, with D unresolved. The V end was cut by 3 bases, the J end by 8 bases, with 7 bases between. Germline V CDR1 and CDR2: DFQATT, SNEGSKA (reference sequence). CDR3 length equals 10 residues. CDR3 amino acids: CSARAAEAFF. The CDR3 DNA follows: TGCAGTGCTAGGGCAGCAGAAGCTTTCTTT.

Many counts were recorded for this clonotype. Because the library targeted alpha chains, this beta chain is an off-target read whose size means little. V usage is TRBV12-3 or TRBV12-4 and J usage is TRBJ2-4; TRBD1 aligns across 8 bases. V dropped 4 bases and J dropped 3; count of bases not matched to a gene: 11. The CDR3 has 17 amino acids. CDR3 amino acids: CASSWAGGADYKNIQYF. CDR3 coding DNA: TGTGCCAGCAGTTGGGCAGGGGGCGCCGATTACAAAAACATTCAGTACTTC.

This clonotype has a count of ten or more. The library was built for alpha chains, so this beta chain is an off-target read and its size means little. This chain links TRBV9 with TRBJ2-1; TRBD2 aligns across 11 bases. CDR3 length: 17 amino acids. V lost 1 base, J lost 8 bases, and 11 bases stayed unmatched. Germline values: CDR1 SGDLS, CDR2 YYNGEE. CDR3 nucleotide sequence: TGTGCCAGCAGCGTATACCCCCTAGCGGGGGGAGGCGATGAGCAGTTCTTC. This codes for CASSVYPLAGGGDEQFF.

The table lists this clonotype with many counts. Found in a library prepared for alpha chains, this beta chain is an off-target read, and its abundance has little meaning. The chain couples TRBV29-1 to TRBJ2-7, with a tentative D call TRBD1 (6 bases). The CDR3 runs 12 residues. The ends were cut back, 6 bases at V and 6 bases at J, with 15 bases in the middle. CDR1 is SQVTM and CDR2 is ANQGSEA in the germline V gene. Here the CDR3 reads CSVGSQGREQYF. The CDR3 region has the DNA TGCAGCGTGGGGTCACAGGGCCGCGAGCAGTACTTC.

This clonotype was seen repeatedly, ten times or more. Found in a library prepared for alpha chains, this beta chain is an off-target read, and its abundance has little meaning. The chain employs TRBV10-3 and TRBJ1-5; D gene unclear. The CDR3 is 13 amino acids. The germline CDR1 and CDR2 sequences are ENHRY and SYGVKD. The V gene lost 7 bases and the J gene lost 5 bases, with 12 bases spanning the gap. CDR3 in DNA: TGTGCCATCAAGTCGTGGGGAGATCAGCCCCAGCATTTT. It encodes CAIKSWGDQPQHF.

This clonotype was detected ten times or more. Being off target in a library aimed at alpha chains, this beta chain has a size of little meaning. The chain carries TRBV16 and TRBJ2-3; perhaps TRBD1 as D (5 bases). Trimming took 5 bases from V and 4 from J, leaving 10 bases between them. Germline CDR1 is KGHSY and CDR2 is FQNENV. This CDR3 comprises 13 residues. CDR3 nucleotides: TGTGCCAGCAGCTCAGGGATAGCAGATACGCAGTATTTT. This translates into CASSSGIADTQYF.

The sample holds many counts of this clonotype. In a library made to pick up alpha chains, this beta chain is a stray read with a size that means little. The CDR3 region has the DNA TGCGCCAGCAGCCCAGGAATGGGGGAGGGCTACGAGCAGTACTTC. It codes for CASSPGMGEGYEQYF. This rearrangement joins TRBV4-1 to TRBJ2-7; 7 bases map to TRBD2. V dropped 4 bases and J dropped 3; count of bases not matched to a gene: 9. The CDR3 runs to 15 residues. Germline loops: CDR1 MGHRA, CDR2 YSYEKL.

This clonotype was seen many times. With the library built for alpha chains, this beta chain is off target and its frequency is not meaningful. This chain connects TRBV28 to TRBJ2-3, with D maybe TRBD2 (5 bases). This CDR3 spans 13 amino acids. Between the trimmed V and J ends, which lost 6 bases and 13 bases, there was a span of 20 bases. Germline V gene lookup returns CDR1 MDHEN and CDR2 SYDVKM. CDR3: CASSTPGILTEYF. CDR3 nucleotides: TGTGCCAGCAGCACACCGGGGATCCTCACCGAGTATTTT.

This clonotype was picked up a small number of times. Within a library made for alpha chains, this beta chain is off target, and its count is uninformative. The chain is built from TRBV7-2 and TRBJ1-2; possibly TRBD1 for D (6 bases). Germline CDR1 SGHTA, CDR2 FQGNSA. The germline V and J ends were trimmed by 4 bases and 5 bases, with 14 bases remaining between them. The CDR3 has 14 amino acids. The CDR3 here is CASSSNRVSYGYTF. As DNA, the CDR3 is TGTGCCAGCAGCTCTAACAGGGTCTCGTATGGCTACACCTTC.

This clonotype was detected ten times or more. This beta chain is off target for a library built for alpha chains, so its abundance means little. The rearrangement links TRBV20-1 to TRBJ2-3; D tentatively reads TRBD1 or TRBD2 (6 bases each). Per the germline V gene, CDR1 is DFQATT and CDR2 is SNEGSKA (reference sequence). Trimming removed 0 bases at V and 2 bases at J, with 12 bases between. The CDR3 covers 15 residues. CDR3 sequence: CSARDRRGVTDTQYF. Here the CDR3 DNA reads TGCAGTGCTAGAGATAGGAGGGGGGTCACAGATACGCAGTATTTT.

This clonotype was recorded a few times. This beta chain is an unintended read in a library built for alpha chains; its size means little. This chain links TRBV7-6 with TRBJ2-3; D remains ambiguous. V was cut by 2 bases and J by 4 bases, with 13 bases left in between. The CDR3 is 15 amino acids. In germline, CDR1 is SGHVS, CDR2 FNYEAQ. The DNA for the CDR3 is TGTGCCAGCAGCTTAACTCCCTCGAACGCAGATACGCAGTATTTT. Protein product: CASSLTPSNADTQYF.

This clonotype was detected a few times. This beta chain represents an off-target read in a library built for alpha chains; its size is of limited meaning. This sequence joins TRBV20-1 and TRBJ2-3; 11 nucleotides line up with TRBD2. CDR1 is DFQATT, CDR2 SNEGSKA, per germline (reference sequence). Unmatched junction bases numbered 6, after V lost 6 bases and J lost 7 bases. The CDR3 extends over 13 amino acids. The CDR3 loop reads CSADSGGENTQYF. CDR3 bases: TGCAGTGCGGATAGCGGGGGGGAAAATACGCAGTATTTT.

This clonotype was counted at least ten times. In a library made to pick up alpha chains, this beta chain is a stray read with a size that means little. V is TRBV6-5 and J is TRBJ2-5; weak D call: TRBD2 (6 bases). Trimming cost V 2 bases and J 7 bases, with 8 bases left between them. The CDR3 is made up of 12 amino acids. Germline-derived CDR1 and CDR2 are MNHEY and SVGAGI. The CDR3 DNA follows: TGTGCCAGCAGTTACGGGGGGTTGACCCAGTACTTC. This gives the protein CASSYGGLTQYF.

This clonotype has ten or more counts. Because the library targeted alpha chains, this beta chain is an off-target read whose size means little. V is TRBV2 and J is TRBJ2-2, with D possibly TRBD1 on 5 matching bases. Germline CDR1 SNHLY, CDR2 FYNNEI. Trimming took off 6 bases at V and 6 bases at J, with 20 bases between the two ends. This CDR3 contains 16 residues. CDR3 loop: CASSPLGTGGAGELFF. The CDR3 DNA reads TGTGCCAGCAGCCCCCTGGGAACAGGCGGAGCCGGGGAGCTGTTTTTT.

In its sample, this clonotype was seen many times. This beta chain appears as a stray read in a library generated for alpha chains; its size is not informative. This chain links TRBV20-1 with TRBJ1-2; D uncertain. The CDR3 has 13 amino acids. CDR1 is DFQATT and CDR2 is SNEGSKA in the germline V gene (reference sequence). V lost 0 bases to trimming and J lost 8 bases, with 13 bases between them. The CDR3 here is CSARDGRRSGYTF. As DNA, the CDR3 is TGCAGTGCTAGAGATGGTAGGCGCTCGGGCTACACCTTC.

This clonotype was recorded at least ten times. Within a library made for alpha chains, this beta chain is off target, and its count is uninformative. This CDR3 is CASSGGTFSSGNTIYF. The CDR3 bases are TGTGCCAGCAGCGGGGGGACTTTCAGCTCTGGAAACACCATATATTTT. This chain uses TRBV7-9 with TRBJ1-3, with D tentatively TRBD1 (5 bases). The CDR3 is 16 amino acids. Germline CDR1 reads SEHNR; CDR2 reads FQNEAQ (reference sequence). The V gene lost 5 bases and the J gene lost 0 bases, with 14 bases spanning the gap.

The sample holds many counts of this clonotype. This beta chain is a stray sequence in a library constructed for alpha chains; its clone size is not meaningful. The CDR3 sequence: CASSLAGTGRNEQFF. In nucleotides, the CDR3 is TGCGCCAGCAGCTTGGCCGGGACAGGGCGCAATGAGCAGTTCTTC. This chain connects TRBV5-1 to TRBJ2-1; 9 bases agree with TRBD1. Trimming at V came to 0 bases and at J to 6 bases, leaving 4 bases not matched to a gene. CDR1 is SGHRS and CDR2 is YFSETQ in the germline V gene. The CDR3 contains 15 residues.

This clonotype was seen repeatedly, ten times or more. This beta chain is an off-target read within a library intended for alpha chains, so its frequency means little. This rearrangement joins TRBV11-2 to TRBJ1-1; D not certain. Looked up from germline, CDR1 is SGHAT and CDR2 is FQNNGV. This CDR3 spans 11 amino acids. V was shortened by 5 bases and J by 7 bases, with 8 bases between the two germline ends. The CDR3: CASSKTIEAFF. In nucleotides, the CDR3 is TGTGCCAGCAGCAAGACCATTGAAGCTTTCTTT. Full variable domain (rest looked up from reference TRBV11-2 and TRBJ1-1): EAGVAQSPRYKIIEKRQSVAFWCNPISGHATLYWYQQILGQGPKLLIQFQNNGVVDDSQLPKDRFSAERLKGVDSTLKIQPAKLEDSAVYLCASSKTIEAFFGQGTRLTVV.

Comment on this clonotype: The library was built for alpha chains, so this beta chain is an off-target read and its size means little. The gene calls are TRBV19 and TRBJ2-6, with D unclear. V lost 6 bases to trimming and J lost 3 bases, with 9 bases between them. The CDR3 length is 14 residues. Germline V gene data show CDR1 as LNHDA and CDR2 as SQIVND (reference sequence). The CDR3 DNA reads as TGTGCCAGTAGCGAGAAAGGTGGGGCCAACGTCCTGACTTTC. Translating it yields CASSEKGGANVLTF.

This clonotype was counted many times. This beta chain turned up in a library designed for alpha chains; as an off-target read, its abundance says little. This rearrangement joins TRBV5-5 to TRBJ1-1; TRBD1 is a possible D gene (6 bases). The ends were cut back, 3 bases at V and 3 bases at J, with 15 bases in the middle. The CDR3 consists of 15 residues. Germline V gives CDR1 SGHKS, CDR2 YYEKEE (reference sequence). CDR3 residues: CASSSMGSGDTEAFF. CDR3 DNA sequence: TGTGCCAGCAGCTCGATGGGCTCAGGGGACACTGAAGCTTTCTTT.

Comments on this clonotype: The library was built for alpha chains, so this beta chain is an off-target read and its size means little. V usage is TRBV20-1 and J usage is TRBJ2-7, with a possible D match to TRBD2 (6 bases). The CDR3 has 13 amino acids. Germline CDR1 is DFQATT and CDR2 is SNEGSKA (reference sequence). V was cut by 4 bases and J by 0 bases, with 10 bases left in between. The CDR3 coding sequence is TGCAGTGCTAAATCCGGGGGCTCCTACGAGCAGTACTTC. The encoded protein is CSAKSGGSYEQYF.

This clonotype was counted many times. As an off-target read in a library built for alpha chains, this beta chain has a frequency of little significance. The V and J genes are TRBV3-1 and TRBJ2-1; D gene unclear. Germline CDR1 reads LGHDT; CDR2 reads YNNKEL (reference sequence). The CDR3 runs 16 residues. V lost 0 bases, J lost 1 base, and 10 bases lay in between. CDR3 sequence (DNA): TGTGCCAGCAGCCAAGATTTGCTAAGGTCCTACAATGAGCAGTTCTTC. Its translation is CASSQDLLRSYNEQFF.

There are many counts of this clonotype. Since the library was made to target alpha chains, this beta chain is a stray read and its abundance is not meaningful. Here the CDR3 DNA reads TGCGCCAGCAGCTTGGGCTGGAATCAGCCCCAGCATTTT. This sequence encodes CASSLGWNQPQHF. The chain employs TRBV5-1 and TRBJ1-5; no reliable D call. The germline CDR1 and CDR2 sequences are SGHRS and YFSETQ. V dropped 0 bases and J dropped 4 bases, with 5 bases sitting between them. CDR3 length: 13 residues.

This clonotype is classed as medium-sized. The size of this beta chain means little, since it is a stray read in a library made for alpha chains. The chain links TRBV6-5 to TRBJ2-1; D gene ambiguous. Germline CDR1 is MNHEY and CDR2 is SVGAGI. The CDR3 contains 12 residues. The V end was cut by 6 bases, the J end by 7 bases, with 10 bases between. The CDR3: CASSSGWNEQFF. CDR3 coding DNA: TGTGCCAGCAGCTCGGGTTGGAATGAGCAGTTCTTC.

A note on this clonotype: Since it is a stray read in a library aimed at alpha chains, this beta chain has a size that is not meaningful. The chain employs TRBV7-2 and TRBJ2-5; D could derive from TRBD1 or TRBD2 (6 bases each). Between the trimmed V and J ends, which lost 5 bases and 5 bases, there was a span of 12 bases. CDR3 length equals 13 residues. Germline lookup yields CDR1 SGHTA and CDR2 FQGNSA. CDR3 in amino acids: CASSRGDSETQYF. In nucleotides, the CDR3 is TGTGCCAGCAGCAGGGGGGATTCGGAGACCCAGTACTTC.

This clonotype occurred many times. Little can be read into the size of this beta chain, an off-target read in a library designed for alpha chains. This rearrangement joins TRBV20-1 to TRBJ2-3; 10 nucleotides line up with TRBD2. CDR1 is DFQATT, CDR2 SNEGSKA, per germline (reference sequence). J lost 4 bases, V lost 4 bases, and 8 bases had no gene match. The CDR3 length is 15 residues. In nucleotides, the CDR3 is TGCAGTGCTATCGACGGGACTAGCGTCGCAGATACGCAGTATTTT. This encodes CSAIDGTSVADTQYF.

This clonotype was counted many times. This beta chain represents an off-target read in a library built for alpha chains; its size is of limited meaning. J is TRBJ2-5 and V is TRBV5-1; D may be TRBD1 (6 bases). The CDR3 is 15 residues long. V was trimmed by 0 bases and J by 5 bases, leaving 14 bases between them. Germline-derived CDR1 and CDR2 are SGHRS and YFSETQ. The CDR3 loop is CASSLDPGVAETQYF. The CDR3 bases are TGCGCCAGCAGCTTGGATCCAGGGGTAGCGGAGACCCAGTACTTC.

Many counts were recorded for this clonotype. A library prepared for alpha chains yielded this beta chain as an off-target read; its size is of little meaning. The chain combines TRBV7-6 with TRBJ2-3; no firm D call. The CDR3 covers 13 residues. CDR1 SGHVS and CDR2 FNYEAQ come from the germline V gene. Trimming took off 7 bases at V and 6 bases at J, with 14 bases between the two ends. CDR3 sequence reads: CASTRHPRDTQYF. CDR3 coding DNA: TGTGCCAGCACCAGACACCCCAGGGATACGCAGTATTTT.

This clonotype was detected ten times or more. With the library built for alpha chains, this beta chain is off target and its frequency is not meaningful. The chain links TRBV20-1 to TRBJ1-1, with TRBD1 identical over 8 bases. This CDR3 comprises 15 residues. V was pared by 6 bases and J by 3 bases, with 12 bases of the junction left unmatched. CDR1 and CDR2 (germline): DFQATT, SNEGSKA (reference sequence). CDR3 residues: CSASGTGRGYTEAFF. In DNA, the CDR3 is TGCAGTGCCAGCGGGACAGGACGGGGTTACACTGAAGCTTTCTTT.